The clone carrying this TCR beta chain has a single count. The antigen is undetermined. This specimen belongs to a study of identical twins. Study-wide results and limits: Excess twin sharing in beta out-of-frame sequences was weaker. Interpretation of the results relied on cross-sectional statistical analysis and not on following the same donors.

Each CDR3 protein gets one entry after TCRdb re-called the 5' RACE reads with MiXCR. The sample holds 400,000 to 600,000 distinct CDR3 sequences, under 25% seen once. In addition, the sample was reused for a study of yellow fever vaccine responses in identical twins.

This receptor was identified in a woman younger than 35 in good health. The sample consisted of CD4+ T cells sorted from blood.

The CDR3 region has the DNA TGTGCCAGCAGTTATTCGGGGTCGCGGCTAGCACAGAACATTCAGTACTTC. It encodes CASSYSGSRLAQNIQYF. J is TRBJ2-4 and V is TRBV6-2 or TRBV6-3; D is perhaps TRBD2 (5 bases). Germline CDR1 reads MNHEY; CDR2 reads SVGEGT. V shed 3 bases and J shed 7 bases, with 22 bases lying between them. The CDR3 has 17 amino acids.